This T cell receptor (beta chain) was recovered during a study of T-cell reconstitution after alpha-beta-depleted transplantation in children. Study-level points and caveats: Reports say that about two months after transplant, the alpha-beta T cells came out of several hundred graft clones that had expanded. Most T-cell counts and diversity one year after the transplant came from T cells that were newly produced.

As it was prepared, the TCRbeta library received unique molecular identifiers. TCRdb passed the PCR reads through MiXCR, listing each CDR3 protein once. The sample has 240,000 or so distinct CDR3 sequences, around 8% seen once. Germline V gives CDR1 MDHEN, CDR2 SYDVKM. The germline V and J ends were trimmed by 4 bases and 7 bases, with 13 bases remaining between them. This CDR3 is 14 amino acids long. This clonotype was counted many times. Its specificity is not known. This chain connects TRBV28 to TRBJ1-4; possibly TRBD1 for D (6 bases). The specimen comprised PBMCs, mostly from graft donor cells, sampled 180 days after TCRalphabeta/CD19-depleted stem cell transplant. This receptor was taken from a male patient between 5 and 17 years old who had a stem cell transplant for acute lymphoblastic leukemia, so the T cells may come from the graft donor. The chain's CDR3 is CASSSGARGEKLFF. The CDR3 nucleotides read TGTGCCAGCAGTTCGGGGGCGCGGGGTGAAAAACTGTTTTTT. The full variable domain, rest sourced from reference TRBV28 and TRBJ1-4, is DVKVTQSSRYLVKRTGEKVFLECVQDMDHENMFWYRQDPGLGLRLIYFSYDVKMKEKGDIPEGYSVSREKKERFSLILESASTNQTSMYLCASSSGARGEKLFFGSGTQLSVL.